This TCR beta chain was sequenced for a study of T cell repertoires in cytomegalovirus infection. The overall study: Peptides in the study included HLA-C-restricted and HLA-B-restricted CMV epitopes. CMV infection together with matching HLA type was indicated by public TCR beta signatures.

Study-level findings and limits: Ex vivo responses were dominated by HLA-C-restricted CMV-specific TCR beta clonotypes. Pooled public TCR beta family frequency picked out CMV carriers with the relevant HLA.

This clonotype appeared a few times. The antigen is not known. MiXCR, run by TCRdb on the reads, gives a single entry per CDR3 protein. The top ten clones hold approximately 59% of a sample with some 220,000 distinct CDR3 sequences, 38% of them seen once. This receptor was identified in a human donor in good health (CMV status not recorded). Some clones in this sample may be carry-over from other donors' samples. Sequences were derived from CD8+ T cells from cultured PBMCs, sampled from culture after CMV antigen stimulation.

CDR3 sequence: CASSPSRGELFF. CDR3 bases: TGTGCCAGCAGCCCTTCCCGCGGGGAGCTGTTTTTT. The chain recombines TRBV7-6 with TRBJ2-2, with D unclear. Germline V gene lookup returns CDR1 SGHVS and CDR2 FNYEAQ. CDR3 length: 12 residues. Trimming cost V 5 bases and J 7 bases, with 8 bases left between them.